The clone carrying this TCR beta chain was picked up a small number of times. Its antigen is as yet unknown. This sample is part of a study of T cell responses to AZD1222 COVID-19 vaccine. CDR3 length equals 18 residues. Per the germline V gene, CDR1 is MNHEY and CDR2 is SVGEGT. The trim removed 1 base at V and 7 bases at J, leaving 11 bases unmatched. Study conclusions and caveats: In the spike-specific TCR repertoire, nearly half reportedly target unmutated variant regions.

Method: immunoSEQ multiplex PCR; TCRdb's copy keeps in-frame clones and lacks some. The sample lists fewer than 100,000 clones, about 83% occurring once. The receptor comes from an adult who received the AZD1222 COVID-19 vaccine. The sequences come from peripheral blood, collected 28 days after the second AZD1222 dose. This sequence joins TRBV6-2 or TRBV6-3 and TRBJ2-2, with 11 bases matching TRBD2. CDR3 sequence: CASSYYPRASGGLGELFF. The DNA for the CDR3 is TGTGCCAGCAGTTACTACCCCCGGGCTAGCGGGGGGCTCGGGGAGCTGTTTTTT.